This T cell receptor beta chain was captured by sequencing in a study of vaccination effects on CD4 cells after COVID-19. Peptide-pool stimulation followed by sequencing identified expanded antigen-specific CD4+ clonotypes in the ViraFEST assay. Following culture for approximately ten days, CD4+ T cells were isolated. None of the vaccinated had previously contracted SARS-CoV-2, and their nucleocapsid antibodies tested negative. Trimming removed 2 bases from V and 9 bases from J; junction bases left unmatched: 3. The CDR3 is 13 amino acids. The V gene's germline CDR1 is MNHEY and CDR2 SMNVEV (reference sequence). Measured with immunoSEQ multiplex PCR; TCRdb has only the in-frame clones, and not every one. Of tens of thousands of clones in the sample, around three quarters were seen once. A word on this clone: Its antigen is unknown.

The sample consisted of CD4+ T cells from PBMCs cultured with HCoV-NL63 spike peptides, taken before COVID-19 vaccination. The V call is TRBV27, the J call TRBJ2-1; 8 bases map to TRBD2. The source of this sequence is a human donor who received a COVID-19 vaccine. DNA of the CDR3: TGTGCCAGCAGTTTACGGGGGGGCATTGAGCAGTTCTTC. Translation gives CASSLRGGIEQFF.